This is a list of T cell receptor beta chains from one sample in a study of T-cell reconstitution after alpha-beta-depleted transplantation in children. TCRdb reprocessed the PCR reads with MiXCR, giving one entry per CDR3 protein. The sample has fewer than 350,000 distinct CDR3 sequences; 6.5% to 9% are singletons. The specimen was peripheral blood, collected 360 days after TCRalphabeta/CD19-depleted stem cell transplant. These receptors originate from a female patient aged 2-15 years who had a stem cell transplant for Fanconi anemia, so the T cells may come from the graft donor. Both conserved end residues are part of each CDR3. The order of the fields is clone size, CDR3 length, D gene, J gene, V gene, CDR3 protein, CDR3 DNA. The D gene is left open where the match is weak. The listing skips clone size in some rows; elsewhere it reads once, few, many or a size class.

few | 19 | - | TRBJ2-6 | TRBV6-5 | CASSYSGLLLTSGANVLTF | TGTGCCAGCAGTTACTCGGGACTCCTCTTGACCTCTGGGGCCAACGTCCTGACTTTC
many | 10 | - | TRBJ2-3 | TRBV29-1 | CSVEEGTQYF | TGCAGCGTAGAGGAGGGTACGCAGTATTTT
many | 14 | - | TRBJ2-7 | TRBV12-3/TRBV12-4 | CASSPERLAYEQYF | TGTGCCAGCAGCCCGGAGCGGTTGGCTTACGAGCAGTACTTC
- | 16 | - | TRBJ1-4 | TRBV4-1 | CASSQVYRGRDEKLFF | TGCGCCAGCAGCCAAGTCTATCGGGGACGAGATGAAAAACTGTTTTTT
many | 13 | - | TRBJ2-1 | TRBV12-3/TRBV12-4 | CASSLSRDNEQFF | TGTGCCAGCAGTTTAAGCAGGGACAATGAGCAGTTCTTC
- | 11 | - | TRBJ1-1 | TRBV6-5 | CASSYYTEAFF | TGTGCCAGCAGCTACTACACTGAAGCTTTCTTT
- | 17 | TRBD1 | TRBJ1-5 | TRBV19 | CASSIFDRVYSNQPQHF | TGTGCCAGTAGTATATTTGACAGGGTTTATAGCAATCAGCCCCAGCATTTT
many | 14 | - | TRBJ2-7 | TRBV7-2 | CASSPERVSHEQYF | TGTGCCAGCAGCCCTGAAAGGGTCAGTCACGAGCAGTACTTC
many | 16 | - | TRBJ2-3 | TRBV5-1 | CASSFDGGASTDTQYF | TGCGCCAGCAGCTTCGATGGCGGTGCTAGCACAGATACGCAGTATTTT
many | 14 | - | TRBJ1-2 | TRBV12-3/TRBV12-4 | CASSLGTSRYGYTF | TGTGCCAGCAGTTTGGGCACTTCCCGCTATGGCTACACCTTC
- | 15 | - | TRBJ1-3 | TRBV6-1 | CASSGTGYSGNTIYF | TGTGCCAGCAGTGGTACAGGCTACTCTGGAAACACCATATATTTT
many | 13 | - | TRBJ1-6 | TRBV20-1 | CSAHRDIRGALHF | TGCAGTGCTCACCGGGACATAAGAGGAGCCCTCCACTTT
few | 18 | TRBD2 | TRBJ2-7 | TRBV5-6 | CASSRLTFSGGTSYEQYF | TGTGCCAGCAGCCGGCTCACCTTTAGCGGGGGGACGTCGTACGAGCAGTACTTC
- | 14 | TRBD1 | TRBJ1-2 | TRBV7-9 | CASSKGTGPYGYTF | TGTGCCAGCAGCAAGGGGACAGGCCCGTATGGCTACACCTTC
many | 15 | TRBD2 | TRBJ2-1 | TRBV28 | CASKRDLSSYNEQFF | TGTGCCAGCAAGCGGGACTTAAGCTCCTACAATGAGCAGTTCTTC
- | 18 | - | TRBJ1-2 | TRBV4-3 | CASSQDIVVRGIHDGYTF | TGCGCCAGCAGCCAAGATATTGTTGTCCGAGGAATCCACGATGGCTACACCTTC
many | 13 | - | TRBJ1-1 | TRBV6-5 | CASSYSIGEEAFF | TGTGCCAGCAGTTACTCGATTGGGGAAGAAGCTTTCTTT
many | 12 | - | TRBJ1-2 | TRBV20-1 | CSVGQGNYGYTF | TGCAGTGTCGGTCAGGGGAACTATGGCTACACCTTC
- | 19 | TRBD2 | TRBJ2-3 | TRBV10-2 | CASRGARSGGVLEGDTQYF | TGCGCCAGCAGGGGGGCTAGAAGCGGGGGGGTTCTAGAGGGAGATACGCAGTATTTT
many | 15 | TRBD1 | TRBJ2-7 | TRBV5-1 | CASSSTTGGSYEQYF | TGCGCCAGCAGCTCTACGACAGGGGGCTCCTACGAGCAGTACTTC
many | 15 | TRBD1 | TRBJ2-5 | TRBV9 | CASRATGTAQETQYF | TGTGCCAGCAGGGCGACCGGGACAGCACAAGAGACCCAGTACTTC
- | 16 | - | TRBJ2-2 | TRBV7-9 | CASSLVGAAAAGELFF | TGTGCCAGCAGCTTAGTGGGGGCCGCTGCGGCCGGGGAGCTGTTTTTT
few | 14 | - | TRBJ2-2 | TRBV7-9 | CASSSTSRSGELFF | TGTGCCAGCAGCTCGACTAGTCGGTCCGGGGAGCTGTTTTTT
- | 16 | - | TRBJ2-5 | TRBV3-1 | CASSQEIGLPQETQYF | TGTGCCAGCAGCCAAGAAATAGGACTCCCACAAGAGACCCAGTACTTC
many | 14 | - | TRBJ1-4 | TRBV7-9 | CASSLTRANEKLFF | TGTGCCAGCAGTTTGACCCGAGCTAATGAAAAACTGTTTTTT
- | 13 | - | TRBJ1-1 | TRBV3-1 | CASSQGAVSEAFF | TGTGCCAGCAGCCAAGGAGCTGTTTCTGAAGCTTTCTTT
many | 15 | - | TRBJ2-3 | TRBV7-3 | CASSLSQGSTDTQYF | TGTGCCAGCAGCTTATCGCAGGGATCCACAGATACGCAGTATTTT
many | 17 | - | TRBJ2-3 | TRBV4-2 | CASSLGKGGQSTDTQYF | TGTGCCAGCAGCCTCGGTAAGGGGGGGCAAAGCACAGATACGCAGTATTTT
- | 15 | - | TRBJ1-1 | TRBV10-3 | CAISDSVEGDTEAFF | TGTGCCATCAGTGATTCCGTCGAGGGGGACACTGAAGCTTTCTTT
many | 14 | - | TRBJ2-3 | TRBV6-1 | CASSRRAITDTQYF | TGTGCCAGCAGCCGTCGGGCGATCACAGATACGCAGTATTTT
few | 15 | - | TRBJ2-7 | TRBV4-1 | CASSQVRDLRDEQYF | TGCGCCAGCAGCCAAGTCCGGGACCTTAGGGACGAGCAGTACTTC
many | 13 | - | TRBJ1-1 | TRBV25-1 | CASSGLGPFEAFF | TGTGCCAGCAGTGGGTTGGGGCCTTTTGAAGCTTTCTTT
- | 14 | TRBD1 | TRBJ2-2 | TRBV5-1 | CASRGQGTPGELFF | TGCGCCAGCAGAGGACAGGGTACCCCCGGGGAGCTGTTTTTT
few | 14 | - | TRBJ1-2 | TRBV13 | CASSRGQRLYGYTF | TGTGCCAGCAGCCGTGGACAGCGTCTCTATGGCTACACCTTC
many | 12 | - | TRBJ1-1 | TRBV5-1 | CASREQGTEAFF | TGCGCCAGCAGGGAACAGGGCACTGAAGCTTTCTTT
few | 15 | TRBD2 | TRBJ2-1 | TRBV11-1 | CASSPTGLVGPGQFF | TGTGCCAGCAGCCCTACGGGACTAGTAGGTCCCGGGCAGTTCTTC
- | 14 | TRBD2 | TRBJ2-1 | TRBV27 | CASTGLAGVGEQFF | TGTGCCAGTACGGGCCTAGCGGGAGTCGGTGAGCAGTTCTTC
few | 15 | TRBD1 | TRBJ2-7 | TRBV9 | CASSASGQGYYEQYF | TGTGCCAGCAGCGCCTCGGGACAGGGTTACTACGAGCAGTACTTC
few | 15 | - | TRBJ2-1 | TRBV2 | CASIPVSMLSNEQFF | TGTGCCAGCATCCCAGTCTCGATGCTGAGCAATGAGCAGTTCTTC
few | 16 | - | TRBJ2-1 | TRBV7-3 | CASSWGGGSYSNEQFF | TGTGCCAGCAGCTGGGGCGGGGGCTCTTATAGCAATGAGCAGTTCTTC
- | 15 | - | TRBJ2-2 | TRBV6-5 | CASSYQWAGAGELFF | TGTGCCAGCAGTTACCAATGGGCAGGGGCCGGGGAGCTGTTTTTT
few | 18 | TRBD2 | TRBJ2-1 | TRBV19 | CASSYQTLAGTRNNEQFF | TGTGCCAGTAGTTACCAGACACTAGCGGGGACCAGAAACAATGAGCAGTTCTTC
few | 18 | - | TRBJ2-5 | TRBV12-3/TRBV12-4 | CASSSTSSGYNIQETQYF | TGTGCCAGCAGTTCCACATCCTCAGGATACAATATCCAAGAGACCCAGTACTTC
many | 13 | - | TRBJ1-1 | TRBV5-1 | CASSLGPRGEAFF | TGCGCCAGCAGCTTGGGACCTCGGGGTGAAGCTTTCTTT
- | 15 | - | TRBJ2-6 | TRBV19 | CASSTQGAGANVLTF | TGTGCCAGTAGTACACAGGGAGCTGGGGCCAACGTCCTGACTTTC